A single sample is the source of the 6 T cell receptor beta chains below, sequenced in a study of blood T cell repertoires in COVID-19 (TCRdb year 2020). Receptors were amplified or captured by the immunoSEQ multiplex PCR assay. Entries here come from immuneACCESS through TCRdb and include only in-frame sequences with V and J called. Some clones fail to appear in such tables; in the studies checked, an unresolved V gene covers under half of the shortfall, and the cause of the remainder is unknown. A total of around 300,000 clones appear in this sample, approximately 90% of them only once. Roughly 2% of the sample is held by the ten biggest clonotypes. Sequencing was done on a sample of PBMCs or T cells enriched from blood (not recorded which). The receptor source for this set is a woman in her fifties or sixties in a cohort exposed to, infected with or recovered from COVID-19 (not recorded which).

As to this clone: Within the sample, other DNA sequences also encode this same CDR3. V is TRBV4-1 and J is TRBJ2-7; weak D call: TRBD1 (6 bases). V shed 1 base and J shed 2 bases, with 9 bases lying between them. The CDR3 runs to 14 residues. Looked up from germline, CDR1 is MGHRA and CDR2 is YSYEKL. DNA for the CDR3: TGCGCCAGCAGCCAAGGTACAGGGCCCTACGAGCAGTACTTC. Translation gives CASSQGTGPYEQYF.

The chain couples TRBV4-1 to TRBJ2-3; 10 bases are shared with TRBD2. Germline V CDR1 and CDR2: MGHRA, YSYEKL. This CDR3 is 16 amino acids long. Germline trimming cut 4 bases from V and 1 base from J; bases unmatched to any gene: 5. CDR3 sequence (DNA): TGCGCCAGCAGCCGAACCGGGACTAGCGGCACAGATACGCAGTATTTT. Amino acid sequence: CASSRTGTSGTDTQYF.

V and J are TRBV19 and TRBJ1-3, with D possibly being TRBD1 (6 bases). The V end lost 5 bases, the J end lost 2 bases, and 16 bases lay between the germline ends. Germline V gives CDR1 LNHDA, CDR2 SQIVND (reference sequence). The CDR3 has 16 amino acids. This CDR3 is CASSGGHTKPGNTIYF. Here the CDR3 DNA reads TGTGCCAGTAGTGGGGGACATACTAAGCCTGGAAACACCATATATTTT.

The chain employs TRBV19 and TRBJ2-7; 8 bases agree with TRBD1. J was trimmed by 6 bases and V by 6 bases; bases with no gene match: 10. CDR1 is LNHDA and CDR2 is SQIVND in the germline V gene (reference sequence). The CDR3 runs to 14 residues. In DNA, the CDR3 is TGTGCCAGTAGATCAACGACAGGGGAACGCGAGCAGTACTTC. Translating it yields CASRSTTGEREQYF.

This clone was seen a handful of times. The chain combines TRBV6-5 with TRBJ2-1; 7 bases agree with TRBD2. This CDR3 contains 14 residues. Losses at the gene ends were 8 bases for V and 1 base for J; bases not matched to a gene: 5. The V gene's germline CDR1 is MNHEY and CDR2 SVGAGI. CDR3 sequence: CASRSAGSYNEQFF. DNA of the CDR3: TGTGCCAGCCGATCAGCGGGGTCCTACAATGAGCAGTTCTTC.

The CDR3 DNA sequence: TGTGCCAGTAGTATCTTGGGCGGAGCGGATACGATCTACGAGCAGTACTTC. This gives the protein CASSILGGADTIYEQYF. The chain couples TRBV19 to TRBJ2-7, with D maybe TRBD2 (5 bases). The germline V and J ends were trimmed by 3 bases and 3 bases, with 21 bases remaining between them. This CDR3 region has 17 residues. CDR1 and CDR2 from the germline V gene are LNHDA and SQIVND (reference sequence).